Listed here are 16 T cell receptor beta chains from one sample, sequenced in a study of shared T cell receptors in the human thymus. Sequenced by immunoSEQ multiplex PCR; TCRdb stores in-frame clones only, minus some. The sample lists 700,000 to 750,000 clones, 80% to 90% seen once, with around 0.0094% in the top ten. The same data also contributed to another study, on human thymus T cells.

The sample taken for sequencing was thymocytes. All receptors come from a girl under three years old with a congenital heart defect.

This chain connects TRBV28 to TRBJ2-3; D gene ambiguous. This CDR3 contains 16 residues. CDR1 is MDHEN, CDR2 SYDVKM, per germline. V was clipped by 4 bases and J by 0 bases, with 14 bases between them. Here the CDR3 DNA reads TGTGCCAGCAGTTCCGCAGGCCTAACTAGCACAGATACGCAGTATTTT. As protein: CASSSAGLTSTDTQYF.

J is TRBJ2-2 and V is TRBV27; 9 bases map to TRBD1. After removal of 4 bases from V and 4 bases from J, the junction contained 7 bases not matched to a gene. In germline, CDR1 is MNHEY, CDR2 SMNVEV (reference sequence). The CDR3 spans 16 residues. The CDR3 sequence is CASSSPGTGRTGELFF. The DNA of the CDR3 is TGTGCCAGCAGTTCCCCCGGGACAGGGCGCACCGGGGAGCTGTTTTTT.

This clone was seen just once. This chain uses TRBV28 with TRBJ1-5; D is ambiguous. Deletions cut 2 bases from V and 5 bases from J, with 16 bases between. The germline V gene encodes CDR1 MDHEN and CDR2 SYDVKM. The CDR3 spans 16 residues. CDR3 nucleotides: TGTGCCAGCAGTTTAGGGATAGCGGGGAACTATCAGCCCCAGCATTTT. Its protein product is CASSLGIAGNYQPQHF.

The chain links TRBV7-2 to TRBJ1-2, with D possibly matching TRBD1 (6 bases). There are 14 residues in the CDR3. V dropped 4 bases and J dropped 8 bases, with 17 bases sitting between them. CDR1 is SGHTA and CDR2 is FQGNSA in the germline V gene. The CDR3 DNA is TGTGCCAGCAGCTCGTGCGGCGGGGGCTCGGGCTACACCTTC. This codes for CASSSCGGGSGYTF.

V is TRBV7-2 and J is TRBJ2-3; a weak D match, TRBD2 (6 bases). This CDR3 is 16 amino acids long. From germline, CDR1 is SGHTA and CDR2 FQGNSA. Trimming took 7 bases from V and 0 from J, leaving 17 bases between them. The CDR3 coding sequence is TGTGCCAGCATTAAACTTAGCGGAGATAGCACAGATACGCAGTATTTT. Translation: CASIKLSGDSTDTQYF. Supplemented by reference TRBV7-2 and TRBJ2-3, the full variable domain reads GAGVSQSPSNKVTEKGKDVELRCDPISGHTALYWYRQSLGQGLEFLIYFQGNSAPDKSGLPSDRFSAERTGGSVSTLTIQRTQQEDSAVYLCASIKLSGDSTDTQYFGPGTRLTVL.

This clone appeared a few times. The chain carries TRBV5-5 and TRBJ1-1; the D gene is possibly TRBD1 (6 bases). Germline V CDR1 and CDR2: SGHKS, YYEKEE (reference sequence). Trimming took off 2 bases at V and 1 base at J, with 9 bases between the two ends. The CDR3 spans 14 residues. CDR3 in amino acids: CASSFSGQNTEAFF. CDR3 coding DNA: TGTGCCAGCAGCTTCTCGGGACAGAACACTGAAGCTTTCTTT.

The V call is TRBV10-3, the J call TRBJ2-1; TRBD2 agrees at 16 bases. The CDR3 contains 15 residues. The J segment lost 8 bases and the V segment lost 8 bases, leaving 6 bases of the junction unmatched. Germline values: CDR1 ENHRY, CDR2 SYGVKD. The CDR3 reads CAIGTSGGGGYEQFF. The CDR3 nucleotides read TGTGCCATCGGGACTAGCGGGGGGGGTGGGTATGAGCAGTTCTTC.

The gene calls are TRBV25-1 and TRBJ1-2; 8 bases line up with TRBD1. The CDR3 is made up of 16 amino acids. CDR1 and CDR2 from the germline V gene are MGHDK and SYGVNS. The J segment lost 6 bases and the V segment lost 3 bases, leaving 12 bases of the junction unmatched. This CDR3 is CASSEGAGGLKDGYTF. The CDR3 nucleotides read TGTGCCAGCAGTGAGGGGGCAGGGGGCTTGAAGGATGGCTACACCTTC.

The CDR3 loop reads CASRRGHLRSPLHF. The CDR3 region has the DNA TGTGCCAGCAGACGCGGACACTTACGTTCACCCCTCCACTTT. This chain joins TRBV7-9 and TRBJ1-6; TRBD1 might be the D (5 bases). CDR3 length: 14 amino acids. From germline, CDR1 is SEHNR and CDR2 FQNEAQ (reference sequence). Trimming cost V 6 bases and J 9 bases, with 15 bases left between them.

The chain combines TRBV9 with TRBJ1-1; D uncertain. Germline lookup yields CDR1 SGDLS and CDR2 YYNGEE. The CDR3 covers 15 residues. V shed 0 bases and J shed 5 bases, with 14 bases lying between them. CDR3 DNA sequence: TGTGCCAGCAGCGTAGTGGTGGGCGCCGGAACTGAAGCTTTCTTT. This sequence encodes CASSVVVGAGTEAFF. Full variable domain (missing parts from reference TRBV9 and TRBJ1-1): DSGVTQTPKHLITATGQRVTLRCSPRSGDLSVYWYQQSLDQGLQFLIQYYNGEERAKGNILERFSAQQFPDLHSELNLSSLELGDSALYFCASSVVVGAGTEAFFGQGTRLTVV.

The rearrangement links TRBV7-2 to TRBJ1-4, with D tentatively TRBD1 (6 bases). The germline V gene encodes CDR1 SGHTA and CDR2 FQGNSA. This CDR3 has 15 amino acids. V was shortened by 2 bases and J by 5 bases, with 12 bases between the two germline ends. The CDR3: CASSLRQDRNEKLFF. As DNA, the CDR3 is TGTGCCAGCAGCTTACGACAGGATAGAAATGAAAAACTGTTTTTT.

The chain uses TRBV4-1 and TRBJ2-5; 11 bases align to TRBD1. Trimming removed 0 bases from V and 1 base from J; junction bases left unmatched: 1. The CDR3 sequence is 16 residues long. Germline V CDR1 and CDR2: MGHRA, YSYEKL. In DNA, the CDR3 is TGCGCCAGCAGCCAAGATGGGACAGGGGGCCAAGAGACCCAGTACTTC. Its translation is CASSQDGTGGQETQYF.

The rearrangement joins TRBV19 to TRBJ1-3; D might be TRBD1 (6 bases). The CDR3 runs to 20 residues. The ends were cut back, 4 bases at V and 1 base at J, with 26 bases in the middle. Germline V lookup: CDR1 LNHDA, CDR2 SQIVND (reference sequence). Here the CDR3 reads CASSTLTGIGRSLSGNTIYF. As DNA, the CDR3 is TGTGCCAGTAGTACTCTTACAGGGATCGGCCGCTCCCTTTCTGGAAACACCATATATTTT.

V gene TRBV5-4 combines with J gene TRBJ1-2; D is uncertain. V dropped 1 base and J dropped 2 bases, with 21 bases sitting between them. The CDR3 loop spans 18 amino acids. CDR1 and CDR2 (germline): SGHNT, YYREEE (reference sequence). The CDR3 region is CASSLHLTNFRSNYGYTF. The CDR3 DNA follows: TGTGCCAGCAGCTTGCACCTCACGAATTTCCGGTCCAACTATGGCTACACCTTC.

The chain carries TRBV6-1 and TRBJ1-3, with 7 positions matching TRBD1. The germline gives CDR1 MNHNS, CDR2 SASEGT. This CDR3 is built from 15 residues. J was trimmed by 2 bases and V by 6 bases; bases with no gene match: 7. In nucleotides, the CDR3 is TGTGCCAGCAGGGCAAGGGACAGAACTGGAAACACCATATATTTT. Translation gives CASRARDRTGNTIYF.

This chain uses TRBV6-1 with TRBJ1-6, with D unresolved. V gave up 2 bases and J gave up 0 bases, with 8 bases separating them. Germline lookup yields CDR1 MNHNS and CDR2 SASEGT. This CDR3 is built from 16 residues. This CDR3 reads CASSELMSSYNSPLHF. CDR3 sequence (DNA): TGTGCCAGCAGTGAATTGATGAGCTCCTATAATTCACCCCTCCACTTT.